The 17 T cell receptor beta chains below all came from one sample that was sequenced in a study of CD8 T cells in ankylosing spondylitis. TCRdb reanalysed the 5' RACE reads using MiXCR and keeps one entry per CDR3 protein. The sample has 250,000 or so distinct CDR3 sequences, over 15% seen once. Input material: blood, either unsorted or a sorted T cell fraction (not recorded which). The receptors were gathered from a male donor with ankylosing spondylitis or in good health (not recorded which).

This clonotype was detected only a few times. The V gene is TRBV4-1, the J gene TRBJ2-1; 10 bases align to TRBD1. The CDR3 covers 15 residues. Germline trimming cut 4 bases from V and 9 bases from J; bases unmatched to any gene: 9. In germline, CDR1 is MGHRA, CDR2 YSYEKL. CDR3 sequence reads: CASSLARTGGIEQFF. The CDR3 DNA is TGCGCCAGCAGCCTCGCCCGGACAGGGGGAATTGAGCAGTTCTTC.

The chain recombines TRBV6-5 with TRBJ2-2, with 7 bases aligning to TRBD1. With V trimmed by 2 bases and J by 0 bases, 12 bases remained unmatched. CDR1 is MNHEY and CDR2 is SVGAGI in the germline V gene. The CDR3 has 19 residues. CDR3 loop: CASSYAGTALFPNTGELFF. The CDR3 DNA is TGTGCCAGCAGTTACGCAGGGACAGCCTTATTTCCGAACACCGGGGAGCTGTTTTTT.

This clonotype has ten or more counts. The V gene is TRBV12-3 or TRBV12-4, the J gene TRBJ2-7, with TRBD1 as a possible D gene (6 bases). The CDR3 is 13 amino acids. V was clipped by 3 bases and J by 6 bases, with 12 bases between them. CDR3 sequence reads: CASSFGTPLEQYF. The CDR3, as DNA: TGTGCCAGCAGTTTCGGGACACCTCTCGAGCAGTACTTC.

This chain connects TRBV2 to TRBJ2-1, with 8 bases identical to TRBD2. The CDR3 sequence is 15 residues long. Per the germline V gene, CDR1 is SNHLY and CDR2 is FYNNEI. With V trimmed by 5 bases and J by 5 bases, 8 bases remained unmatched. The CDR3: CASSFGSGIHNEQFF. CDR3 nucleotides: TGTGCCAGCAGTTTCGGTAGCGGGATTCACAATGAGCAGTTCTTC.

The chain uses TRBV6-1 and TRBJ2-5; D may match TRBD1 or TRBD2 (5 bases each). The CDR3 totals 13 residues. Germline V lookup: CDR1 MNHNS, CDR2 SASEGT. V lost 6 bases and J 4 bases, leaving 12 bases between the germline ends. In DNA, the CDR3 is TGTGCCAGCAGAGTGAAGGGGAGAGAGACCCAGTACTTC. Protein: CASRVKGRETQYF.

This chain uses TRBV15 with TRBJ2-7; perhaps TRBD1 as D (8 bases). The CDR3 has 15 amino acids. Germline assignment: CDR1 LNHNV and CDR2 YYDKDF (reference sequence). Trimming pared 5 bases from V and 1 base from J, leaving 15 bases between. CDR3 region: CATSSGQGGSYEQYF. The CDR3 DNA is TGTGCCACCAGCTCCGGACAGGGAGGGTCCTACGAGCAGTACTTC.

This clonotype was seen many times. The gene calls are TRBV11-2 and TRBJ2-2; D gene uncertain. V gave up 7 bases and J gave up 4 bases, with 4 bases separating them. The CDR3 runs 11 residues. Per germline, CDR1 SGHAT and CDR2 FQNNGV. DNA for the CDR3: TGTGCCAGCATCAGCACCGGGGAGCTGTTTTTT. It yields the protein CASISTGELFF.

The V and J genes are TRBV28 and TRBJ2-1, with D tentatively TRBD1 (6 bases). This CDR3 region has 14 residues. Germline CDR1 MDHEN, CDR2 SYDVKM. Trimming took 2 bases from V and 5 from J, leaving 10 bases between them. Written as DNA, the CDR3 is TGTGCCAGCAGTTTAGACAGGCGGAACAATGAGCAGTTCTTC. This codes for CASSLDRRNNEQFF. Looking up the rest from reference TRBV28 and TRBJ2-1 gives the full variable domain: DVKVTQSSRYLVKRTGEKVFLECVQDMDHENMFWYRQDPGLGLRLIYFSYDVKMKEKGDIPEGYSVSREKKERFSLILESASTNQTSMYLCASSLDRRNNEQFFGPGTRLTVL.

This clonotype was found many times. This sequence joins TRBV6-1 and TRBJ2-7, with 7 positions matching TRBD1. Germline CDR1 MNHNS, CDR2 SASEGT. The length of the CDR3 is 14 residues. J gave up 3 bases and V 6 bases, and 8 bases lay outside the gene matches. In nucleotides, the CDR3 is TGTGCCAGCAGGGACGGACAGGTTCTCTACGAGCAGTACTTC. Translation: CASRDGQVLYEQYF.

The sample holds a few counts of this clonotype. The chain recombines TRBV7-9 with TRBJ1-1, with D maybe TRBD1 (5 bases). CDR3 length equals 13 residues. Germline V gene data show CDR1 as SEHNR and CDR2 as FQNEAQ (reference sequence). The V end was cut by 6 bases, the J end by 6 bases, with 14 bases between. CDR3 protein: CASRSGGTPEAFF. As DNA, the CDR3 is TGTGCCAGCAGATCTGGGGGGACGCCTGAAGCTTTCTTT.

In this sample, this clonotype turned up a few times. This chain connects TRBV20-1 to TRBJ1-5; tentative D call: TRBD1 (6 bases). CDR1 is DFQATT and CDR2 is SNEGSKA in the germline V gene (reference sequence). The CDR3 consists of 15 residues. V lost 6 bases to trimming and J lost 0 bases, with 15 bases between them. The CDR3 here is CSAPDSFSSNQPQHF. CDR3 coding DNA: TGCAGTGCCCCGGACAGTTTCTCTAGCAATCAGCCCCAGCATTTT.

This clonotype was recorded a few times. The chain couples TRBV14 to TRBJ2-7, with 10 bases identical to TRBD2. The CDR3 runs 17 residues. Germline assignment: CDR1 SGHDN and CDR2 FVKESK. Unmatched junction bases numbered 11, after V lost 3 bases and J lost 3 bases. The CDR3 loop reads CASSHRTSGYMNYEQYF. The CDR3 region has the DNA TGTGCCAGCAGCCACAGGACTAGCGGCTACATGAACTACGAGCAGTACTTC.

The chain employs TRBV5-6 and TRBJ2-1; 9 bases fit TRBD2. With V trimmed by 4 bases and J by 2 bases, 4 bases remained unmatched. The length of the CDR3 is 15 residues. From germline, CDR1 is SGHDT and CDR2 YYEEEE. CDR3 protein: CASSVAGVPYNEQFF. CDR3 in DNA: TGTGCCAGCAGCGTAGCGGGAGTCCCCTACAATGAGCAGTTCTTC.

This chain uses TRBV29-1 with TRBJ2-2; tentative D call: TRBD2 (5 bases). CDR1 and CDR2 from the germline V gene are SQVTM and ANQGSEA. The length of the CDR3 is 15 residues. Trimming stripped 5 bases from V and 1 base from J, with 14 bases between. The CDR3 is CSVPIDGENTGELFF. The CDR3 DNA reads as TGCAGCGTTCCGATCGACGGGGAGAACACCGGGGAGCTGTTTTTT.

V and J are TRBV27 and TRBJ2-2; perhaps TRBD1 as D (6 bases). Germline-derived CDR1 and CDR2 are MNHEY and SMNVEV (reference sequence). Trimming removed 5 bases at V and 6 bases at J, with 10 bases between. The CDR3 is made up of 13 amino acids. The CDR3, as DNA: TGTGCCAGCAGTACAGGGCCGGCCGGGGAGCTGTTTTTT. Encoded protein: CASSTGPAGELFF.

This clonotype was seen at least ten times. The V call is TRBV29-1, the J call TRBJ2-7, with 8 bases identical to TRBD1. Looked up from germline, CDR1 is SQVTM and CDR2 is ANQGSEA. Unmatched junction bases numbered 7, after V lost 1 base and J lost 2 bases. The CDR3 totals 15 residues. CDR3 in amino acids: CSVEAAGQATYEQYF. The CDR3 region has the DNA TGCAGCGTTGAAGCGGCGGGACAGGCCACCTACGAGCAGTACTTC.

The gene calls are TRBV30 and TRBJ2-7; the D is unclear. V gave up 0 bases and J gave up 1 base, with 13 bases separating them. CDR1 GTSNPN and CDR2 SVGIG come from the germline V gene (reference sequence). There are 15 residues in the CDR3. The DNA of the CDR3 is TGTGCCTGGAGTGTAGAATTCGGCCCATCCTACGAGCAGTACTTC. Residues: CAWSVEFGPSYEQYF.